This T cell receptor (beta chain) was captured in a study of T cell repertoires in cytomegalovirus infection. Study-wide results and limits: CMV-specific TCR beta clonotypes restricted by HLA-C dominated the ex vivo response.

Germline V lookup: CDR1 MNHEY, CDR2 SMNVEV (reference sequence). V trimming: 4 bases; J trimming: 0 bases; junction bases outside the gene matches: 11. CDR3 length equals 18 residues. In the case of this clonotype: Antigen specificity is unknown.

Each CDR3 protein is one row after TCRdb ran MiXCR on the reads. The sample has around 130,000 distinct CDR3 sequences, 20% to 30% seen once. The TCR originated in a human donor in good health (CMV status not recorded). Some clones in this sample may be carry-over from other donors' samples. The chain links TRBV27 to TRBJ2-1; the match to TRBD1 covers 8 bases. Specimen: PBMCs, sequenced either directly or after in vitro stimulation (not recorded which). In DNA, the CDR3 is TGTGCCAGCAGTTCCCGGACAGGGTCCTTACGCTCCTACAATGAGCAGTTCTTC. Its translation: CASSSRTGSLRSYNEQFF.